The sequence of this T cell receptor (beta chain) was determined in a study of response to subunit inactivated influenza vaccine. Each CDR3 protein gets one entry after TCRdb re-called the RT-PCR reads with MiXCR. The sample lists about 610,000 distinct CDR3 sequences; 11% to 15% were seen once. This clonotype has just a few counts. Losses at the gene ends were 6 bases for V and 1 base for J; bases not matched to a gene: 6. This CDR3 has 15 residues. CDR1 is ENHRY and CDR2 is SYGVKD in the germline V gene. This clonotype originated in a man in his fifties or sixties who received an inactivated influenza vaccine. This material consisted of PBMCs from blood, taken roughly 13 days after vaccination. The gene calls are TRBV10-3 and TRBJ1-1; 9 bases are shared with TRBD1. The CDR3 coding sequence is TGTGCCATCAGGGGGACAGGGCCGGCGAACACTGAAGCTTTCTTT. Its protein product is CAIRGTGPANTEAFF.